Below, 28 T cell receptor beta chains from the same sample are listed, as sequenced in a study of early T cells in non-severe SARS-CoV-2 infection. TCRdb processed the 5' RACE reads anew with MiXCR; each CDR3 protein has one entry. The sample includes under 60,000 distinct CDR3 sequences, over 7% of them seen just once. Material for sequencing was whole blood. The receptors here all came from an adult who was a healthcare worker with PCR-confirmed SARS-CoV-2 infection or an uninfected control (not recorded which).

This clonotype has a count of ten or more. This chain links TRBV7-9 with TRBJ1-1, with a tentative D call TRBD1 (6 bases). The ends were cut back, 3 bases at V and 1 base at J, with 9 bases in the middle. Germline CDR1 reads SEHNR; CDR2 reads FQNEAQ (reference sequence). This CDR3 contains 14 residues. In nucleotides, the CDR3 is TGTGCCAGCAGCTTGCCACAGGGGAACACTGAAGCTTTCTTT. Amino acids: CASSLPQGNTEAFF.

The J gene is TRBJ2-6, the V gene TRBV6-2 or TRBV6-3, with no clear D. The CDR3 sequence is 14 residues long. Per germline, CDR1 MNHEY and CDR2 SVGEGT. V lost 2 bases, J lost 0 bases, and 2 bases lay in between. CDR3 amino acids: CASSYNSGANVLTF. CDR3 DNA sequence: TGTGCCAGCAGTTACAACTCTGGGGCCAACGTCCTGACTTTC.

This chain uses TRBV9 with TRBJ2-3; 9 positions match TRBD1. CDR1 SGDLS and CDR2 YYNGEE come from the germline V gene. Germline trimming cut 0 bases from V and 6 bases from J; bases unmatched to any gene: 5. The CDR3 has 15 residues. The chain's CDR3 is CASSVAGTGRDTQYF. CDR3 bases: TGTGCCAGCAGCGTAGCCGGGACAGGGCGGGATACGCAGTATTTT.

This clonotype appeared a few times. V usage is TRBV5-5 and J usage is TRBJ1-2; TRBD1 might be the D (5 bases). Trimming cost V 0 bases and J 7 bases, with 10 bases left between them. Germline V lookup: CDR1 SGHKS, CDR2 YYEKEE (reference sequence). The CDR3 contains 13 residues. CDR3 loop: CASSLEGLGGYTF. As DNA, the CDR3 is TGTGCCAGCAGCTTGGAGGGGCTCGGTGGCTACACCTTC. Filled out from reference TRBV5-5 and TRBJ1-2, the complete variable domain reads DAGVTQSPTHLIKTRGQQVTLRCSPISGHKSVSWYQQVLGQGPQFIFQYYEKEERGRGNFPDRFSARQFPNYSSELNVNALLLGDSALYLCASSLEGLGGYTFGSGTRLTVV.

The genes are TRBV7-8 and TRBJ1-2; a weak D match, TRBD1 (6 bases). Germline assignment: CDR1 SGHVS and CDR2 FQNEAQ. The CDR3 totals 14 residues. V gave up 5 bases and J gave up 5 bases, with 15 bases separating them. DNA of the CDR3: TGTGCCAGCAGCCCCAGGGGAGAGAGTTATGGCTACACCTTC. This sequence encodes CASSPRGESYGYTF.

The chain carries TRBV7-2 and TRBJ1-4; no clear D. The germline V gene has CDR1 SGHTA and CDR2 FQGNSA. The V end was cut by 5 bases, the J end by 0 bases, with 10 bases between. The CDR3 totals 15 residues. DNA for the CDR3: TGTGCCAGCAGCCCGGCGGGGTCAACTAATGAAAAACTGTTTTTT. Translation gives CASSPAGSTNEKLFF.

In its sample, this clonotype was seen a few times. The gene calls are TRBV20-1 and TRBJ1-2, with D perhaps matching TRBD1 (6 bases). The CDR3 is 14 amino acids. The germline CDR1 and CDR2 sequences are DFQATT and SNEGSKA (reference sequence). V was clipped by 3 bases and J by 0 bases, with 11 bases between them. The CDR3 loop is CSARWGATNYGYTF. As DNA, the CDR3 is TGCAGTGCTAGGTGGGGGGCGACTAACTATGGCTACACCTTC.

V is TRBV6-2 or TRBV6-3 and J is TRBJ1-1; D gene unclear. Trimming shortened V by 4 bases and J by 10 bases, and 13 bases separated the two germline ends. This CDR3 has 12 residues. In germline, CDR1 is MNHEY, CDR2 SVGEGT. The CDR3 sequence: CASSFRVRGAFF. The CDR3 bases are TGTGCCAGCAGTTTTCGGGTTCGGGGAGCTTTCTTT.

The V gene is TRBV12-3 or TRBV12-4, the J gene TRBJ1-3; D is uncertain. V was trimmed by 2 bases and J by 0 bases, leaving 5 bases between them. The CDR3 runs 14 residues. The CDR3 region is CASSLKRSGNTIYF. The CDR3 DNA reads TGTGCCAGCAGTTTAAAGCGCTCTGGAAACACCATATATTTT.

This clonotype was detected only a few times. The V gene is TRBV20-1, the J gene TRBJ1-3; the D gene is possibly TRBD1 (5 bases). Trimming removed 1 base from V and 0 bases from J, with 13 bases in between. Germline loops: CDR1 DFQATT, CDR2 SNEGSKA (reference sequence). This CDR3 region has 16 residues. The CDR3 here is CSARARDGLSGNTIYF. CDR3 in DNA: TGCAGTGCTAGAGCCCGGGACGGCCTCTCTGGAAACACCATATATTTT.

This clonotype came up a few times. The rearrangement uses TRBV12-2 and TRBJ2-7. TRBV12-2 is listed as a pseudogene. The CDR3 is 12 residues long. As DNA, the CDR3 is TGTGCAAGTCGCCCCGACCTCTACGAGCAGTACTTC. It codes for CASRPDLYEQYF.

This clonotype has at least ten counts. The CDR3 sequence is CASSYGLAGPREQYF. The CDR3 DNA reads as TGTGCCAGCAGCTACGGACTAGCGGGGCCCCGCGAGCAGTACTTC. V and J are TRBV6-6 and TRBJ2-7, with 12 nucleotides matching TRBD2. The V and J ends lost 6 bases and 6 bases, in that order; junction bases with no gene match: 9. The CDR3 has 15 residues. CDR1 MNHNY and CDR2 SVGAGI come from the germline V gene (reference sequence).

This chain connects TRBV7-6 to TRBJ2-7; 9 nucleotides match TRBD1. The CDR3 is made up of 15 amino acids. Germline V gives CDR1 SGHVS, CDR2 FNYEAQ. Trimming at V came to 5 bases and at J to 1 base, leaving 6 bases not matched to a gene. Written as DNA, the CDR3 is TGTGCCAGCAGCCCCGGGACAGGGTTGTCCTACGAGCAGTACTTC. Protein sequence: CASSPGTGLSYEQYF.

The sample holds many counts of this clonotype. This CDR3 is CASSSRVSGRMNEQFF. The CDR3 DNA follows: TGTGCCAGCAGCTCCCGTGTTAGCGGGAGAATGAATGAGCAGTTCTTC. The chain uses TRBV3-1 and TRBJ2-1; 9 bases agree with TRBD2. The CDR3 has 16 amino acids. Germline V gives CDR1 LGHDT, CDR2 YNNKEL (reference sequence). V lost 5 bases to trimming and J lost 7 bases; unmatched junction nucleotides: 12.

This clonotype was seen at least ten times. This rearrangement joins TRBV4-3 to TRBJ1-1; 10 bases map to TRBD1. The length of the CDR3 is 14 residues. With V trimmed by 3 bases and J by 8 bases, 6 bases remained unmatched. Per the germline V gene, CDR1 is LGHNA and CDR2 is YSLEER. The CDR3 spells CASSQGQGFEEAFF. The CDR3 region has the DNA TGCGCCAGCAGCCAGGGACAGGGGTTCGAGGAAGCTTTCTTT.

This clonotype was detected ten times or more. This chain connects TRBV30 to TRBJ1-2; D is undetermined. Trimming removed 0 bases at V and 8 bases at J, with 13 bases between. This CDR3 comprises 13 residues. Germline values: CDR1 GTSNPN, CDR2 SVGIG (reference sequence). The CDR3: CAWSVLGTGGYTF. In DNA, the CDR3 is TGTGCCTGGAGTGTTCTCGGAACTGGGGGCTACACCTTC.

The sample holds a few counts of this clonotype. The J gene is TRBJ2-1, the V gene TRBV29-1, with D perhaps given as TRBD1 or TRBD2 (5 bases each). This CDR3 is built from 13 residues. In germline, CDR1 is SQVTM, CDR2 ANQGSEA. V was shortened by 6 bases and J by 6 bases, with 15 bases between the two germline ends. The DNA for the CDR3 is TGCAGCGTAGGGGAGCTCGGCGGCAATGAGCAGTTCTTC. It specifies CSVGELGGNEQFF.

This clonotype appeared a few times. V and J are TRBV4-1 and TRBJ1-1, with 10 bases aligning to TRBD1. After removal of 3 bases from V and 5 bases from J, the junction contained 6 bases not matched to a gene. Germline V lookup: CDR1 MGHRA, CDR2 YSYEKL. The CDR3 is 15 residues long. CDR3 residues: CASSQAQDRGTEAFF. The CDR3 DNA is TGCGCCAGCAGCCAGGCCCAGGACAGGGGGACTGAAGCTTTCTTT.

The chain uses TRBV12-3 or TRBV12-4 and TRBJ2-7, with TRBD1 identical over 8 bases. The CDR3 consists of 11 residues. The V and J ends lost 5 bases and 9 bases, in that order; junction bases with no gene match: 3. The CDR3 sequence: CASSGGTGQYF. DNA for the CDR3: TGTGCCAGCAGTGGGGGGACAGGGCAGTACTTC.

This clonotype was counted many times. The DNA of the CDR3 is TGCAGTGCTAGAGGGTCTAGCGGGAAGGACAATGAGCAGTTCTTC. Protein product: CSARGSSGKDNEQFF. This chain joins TRBV20-1 and TRBJ2-1, with 9 bases aligning to TRBD2. The V and J ends lost 1 base and 5 bases, in that order; junction bases with no gene match: 6. CDR1 and CDR2 from the germline V gene are DFQATT and SNEGSKA (reference sequence). The CDR3 consists of 15 residues.

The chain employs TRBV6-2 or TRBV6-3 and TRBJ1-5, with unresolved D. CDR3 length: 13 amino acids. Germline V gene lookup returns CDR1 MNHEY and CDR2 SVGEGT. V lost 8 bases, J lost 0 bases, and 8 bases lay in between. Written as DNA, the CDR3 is TGTGCCAGCGGGATTTATAGCAATCAGCCCCAGCATTTT. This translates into CASGIYSNQPQHF.

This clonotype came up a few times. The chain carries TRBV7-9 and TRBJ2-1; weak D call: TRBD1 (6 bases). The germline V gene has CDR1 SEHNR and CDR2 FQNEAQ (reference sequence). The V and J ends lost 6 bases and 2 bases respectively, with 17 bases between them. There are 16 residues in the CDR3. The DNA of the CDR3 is TGTGCCAGCAGATCACTCCGGGACACCACCTACAATGAGCAGTTCTTC. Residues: CASRSLRDTTYNEQFF.

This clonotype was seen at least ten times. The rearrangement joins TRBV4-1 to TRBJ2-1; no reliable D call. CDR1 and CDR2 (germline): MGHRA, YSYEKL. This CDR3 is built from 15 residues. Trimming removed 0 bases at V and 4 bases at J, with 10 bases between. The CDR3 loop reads CASSQDEQIYNEQFF. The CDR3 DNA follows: TGCGCCAGCAGCCAAGATGAACAGATTTACAATGAGCAGTTCTTC.

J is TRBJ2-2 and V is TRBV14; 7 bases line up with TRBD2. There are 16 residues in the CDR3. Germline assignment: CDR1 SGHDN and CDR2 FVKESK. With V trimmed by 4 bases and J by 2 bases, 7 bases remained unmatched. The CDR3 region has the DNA TGTGCCAGCAGCCTAGGACTAGGCCCAAACACCGGGGAGCTGTTTTTT. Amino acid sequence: CASSLGLGPNTGELFF.

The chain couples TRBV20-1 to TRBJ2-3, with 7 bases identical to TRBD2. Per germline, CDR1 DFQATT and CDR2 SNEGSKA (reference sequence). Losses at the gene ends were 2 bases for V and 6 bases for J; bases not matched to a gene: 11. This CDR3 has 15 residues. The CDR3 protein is CSARRREVPPDTQYF. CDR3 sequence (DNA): TGCAGTGCTAGACGACGGGAGGTACCGCCGGATACGCAGTATTTT.

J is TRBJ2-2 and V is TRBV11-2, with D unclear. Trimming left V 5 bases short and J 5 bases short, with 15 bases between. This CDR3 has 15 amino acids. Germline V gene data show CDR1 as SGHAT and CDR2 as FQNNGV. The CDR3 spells CASSLLGGSTGELFF. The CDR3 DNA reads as TGTGCCAGCAGCCTCCTAGGTGGATCTACCGGGGAGCTGTTTTTT.

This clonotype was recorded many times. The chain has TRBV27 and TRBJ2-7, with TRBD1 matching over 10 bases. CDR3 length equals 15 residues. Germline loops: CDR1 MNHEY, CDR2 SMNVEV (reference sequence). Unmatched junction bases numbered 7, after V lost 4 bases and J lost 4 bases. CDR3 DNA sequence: TGTGCCAGCAGTTCTTTGGACAGGGGGTTATACGAGCAGTACTTC. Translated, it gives CASSSLDRGLYEQYF.

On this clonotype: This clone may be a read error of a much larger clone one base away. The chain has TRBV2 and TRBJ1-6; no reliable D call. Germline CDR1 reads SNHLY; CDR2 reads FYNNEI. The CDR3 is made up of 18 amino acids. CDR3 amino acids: CANSENPVWAIDNSPLHF. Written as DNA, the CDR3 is TGTGCCAACAGTGAAAACCCTGTCTGGGCGATTGATAATTCACCCCTCCACTTT.